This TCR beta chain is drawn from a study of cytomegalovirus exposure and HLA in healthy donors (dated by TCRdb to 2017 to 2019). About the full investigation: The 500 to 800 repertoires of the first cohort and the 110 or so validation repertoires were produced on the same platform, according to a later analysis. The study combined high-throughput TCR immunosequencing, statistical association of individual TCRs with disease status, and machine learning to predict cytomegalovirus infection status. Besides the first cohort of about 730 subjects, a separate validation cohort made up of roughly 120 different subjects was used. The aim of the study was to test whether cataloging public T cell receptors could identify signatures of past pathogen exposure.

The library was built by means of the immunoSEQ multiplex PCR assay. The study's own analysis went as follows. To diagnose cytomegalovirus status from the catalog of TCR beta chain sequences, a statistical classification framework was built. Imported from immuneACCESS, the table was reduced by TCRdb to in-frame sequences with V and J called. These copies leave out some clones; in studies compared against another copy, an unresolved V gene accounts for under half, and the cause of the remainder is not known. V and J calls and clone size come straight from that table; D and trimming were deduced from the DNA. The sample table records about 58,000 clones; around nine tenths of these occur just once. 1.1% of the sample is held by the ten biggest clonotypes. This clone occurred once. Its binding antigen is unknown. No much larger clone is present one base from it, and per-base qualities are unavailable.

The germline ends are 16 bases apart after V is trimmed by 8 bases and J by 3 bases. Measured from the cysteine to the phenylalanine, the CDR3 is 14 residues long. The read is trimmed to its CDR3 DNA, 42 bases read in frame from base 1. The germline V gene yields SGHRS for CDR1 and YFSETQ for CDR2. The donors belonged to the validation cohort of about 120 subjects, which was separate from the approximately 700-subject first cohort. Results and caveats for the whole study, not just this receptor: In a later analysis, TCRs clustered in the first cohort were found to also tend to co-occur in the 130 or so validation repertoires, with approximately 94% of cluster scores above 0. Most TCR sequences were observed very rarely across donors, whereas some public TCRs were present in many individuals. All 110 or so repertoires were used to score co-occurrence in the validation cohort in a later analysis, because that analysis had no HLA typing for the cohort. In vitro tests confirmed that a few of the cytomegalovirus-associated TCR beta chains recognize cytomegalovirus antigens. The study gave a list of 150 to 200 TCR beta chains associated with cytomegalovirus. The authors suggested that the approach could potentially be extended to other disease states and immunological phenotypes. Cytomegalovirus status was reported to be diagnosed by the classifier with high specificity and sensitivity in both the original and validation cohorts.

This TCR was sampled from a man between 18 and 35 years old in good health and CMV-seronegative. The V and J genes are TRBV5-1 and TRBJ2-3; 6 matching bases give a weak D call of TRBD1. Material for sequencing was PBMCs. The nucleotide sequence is TGCGCCAGTTTTCGAGAAGGGGGAACAGATACGCAGTATTTT. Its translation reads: CASFREGGTDTQYF.